Listed here is a single TCR beta chain. Data came from immunoSEQ multiplex PCR; TCRdb stores just in-frame clones and leaves some out. Here the sample spans tens of thousands of clones, about 97% being singletons. This record belongs to a study of technical replicates of blood from a few donors. The V segment lost 4 bases and the J segment 1 base; nucleotides outside the gene matches: 14. The CDR3 extends over 20 amino acids. Germline CDR1 SGHTA, CDR2 FQGTGA. The chain has TRBV7-3 and TRBJ2-1; 12 nucleotides agree with TRBD2. This sequence originates from a human donor in good health. Sequencing used T cells isolated from PBMCs. Here the CDR3 DNA reads TGTGCCAGCAGCTCCGGCCGGGCTAGCGGGAGGGATTTTTCCTACAATGAGCAGTTCTTC. This encodes CASSSGRASGRDFSYNEQFF.